A single T cell receptor beta chain is shown here with its context. This sample is part of a study of cytomegalovirus exposure and HLA in healthy donors. The CDR3 totals 15 residues. Between the trimmed V and J ends, which lost 7 bases and 0 bases, there was a span of 14 bases. CDR1 is MNHNY, CDR2 SVGAGI, per germline (reference sequence). 60 Vbeta and 13 Jbeta primers were used in PCR. Profiling relied on immunoSEQ multiplex PCR, and the TCRdb table lists in-frame clones only, not all of them. The sample yields 45,000 to 70,000 clones, of which the top ten take up 9% to 15%. The sequenced sample consisted of PBMCs. The TCR originated in a woman aged 25-40 years in good health and CMV-seropositive. The chain couples TRBV6-6 to TRBJ2-3, with D possibly being TRBD1 (6 bases). The DNA of the CDR3 is TGTGCCAGCACCCCCGGACAGTTTAGCACAGATACGCAGTATTTT. Amino acids: CASTPGQFSTDTQYF.